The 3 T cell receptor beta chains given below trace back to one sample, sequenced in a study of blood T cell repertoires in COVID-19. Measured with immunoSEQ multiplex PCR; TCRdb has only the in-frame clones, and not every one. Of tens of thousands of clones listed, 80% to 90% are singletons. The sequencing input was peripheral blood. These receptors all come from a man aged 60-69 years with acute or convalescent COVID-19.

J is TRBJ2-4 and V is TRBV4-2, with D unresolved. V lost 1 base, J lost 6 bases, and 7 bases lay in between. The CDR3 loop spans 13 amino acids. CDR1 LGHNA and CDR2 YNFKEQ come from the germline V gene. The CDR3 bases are TGTGCCAGCAGCCAAGCTCTTCCAAACATTCAGTACTTC. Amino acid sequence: CASSQALPNIQYF.

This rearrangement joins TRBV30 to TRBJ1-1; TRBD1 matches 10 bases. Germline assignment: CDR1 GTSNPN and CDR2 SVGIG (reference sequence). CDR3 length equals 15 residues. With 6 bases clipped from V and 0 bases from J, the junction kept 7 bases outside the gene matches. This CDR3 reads CACRDRGTLNTEAFF. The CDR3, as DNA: TGTGCCTGCCGGGACAGGGGAACCTTGAACACTGAAGCTTTCTTT.

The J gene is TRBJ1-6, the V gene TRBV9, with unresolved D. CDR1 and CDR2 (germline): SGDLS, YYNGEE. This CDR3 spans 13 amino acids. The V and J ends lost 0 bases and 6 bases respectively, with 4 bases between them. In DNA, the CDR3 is TGTGCCAGCAGCGTAGCTCCTAATTCACCCCTCCACTTT. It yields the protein CASSVAPNSPLHF.